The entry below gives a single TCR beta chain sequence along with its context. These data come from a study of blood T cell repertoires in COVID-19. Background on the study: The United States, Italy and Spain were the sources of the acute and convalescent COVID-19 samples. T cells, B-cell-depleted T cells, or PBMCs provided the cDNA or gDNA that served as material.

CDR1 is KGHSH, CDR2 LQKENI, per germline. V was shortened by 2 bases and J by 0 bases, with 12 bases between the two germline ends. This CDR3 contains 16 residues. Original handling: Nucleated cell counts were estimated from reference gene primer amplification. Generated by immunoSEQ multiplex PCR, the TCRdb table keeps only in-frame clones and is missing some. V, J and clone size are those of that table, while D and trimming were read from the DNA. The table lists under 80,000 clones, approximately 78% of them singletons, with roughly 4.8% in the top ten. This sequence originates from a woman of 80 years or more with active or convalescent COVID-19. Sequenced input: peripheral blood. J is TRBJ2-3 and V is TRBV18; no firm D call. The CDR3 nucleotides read TGTGCCAGCTCACCAACCTTACCGAGTAGCACAGATACGCAGTATTTT. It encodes CASSPTLPSSTDTQYF. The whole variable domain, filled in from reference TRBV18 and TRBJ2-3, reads NAGVMQNPRHLVRRRGQEARLRCSPMKGHSHVYWYRQLPEEGLKFMVYLQKENIIDESGMPKERFSAEFPKEGPSILRIQQVVRGDSAAYFCASSPTLPSSTDTQYFGPGTRLTVL.